The present entry profiles one T cell receptor beta chain with its context. CDR1 and CDR2 (germline): SGHNT, YYREEE (reference sequence). The CDR3 has 14 residues. The ends lost 4 bases at V and 7 bases at J; junction bases unmatched: 5. These data are taken from a study of technical replicates of blood from several donors. The repertoire was sequenced with immunoSEQ multiplex PCR; TCRdb's copy has only in-frame clones and lacks some. There are 45,000 to 65,000 clones in the sample; nearly 95% occur only once, and about 3% lies in the top ten. This sequence originates from a human donor in good health. Some clones in this sample may be carry-over from other donors' samples. The V call is TRBV5-4, the J call TRBJ1-6; 7 bases are a match to TRBD1. The sequenced material came from PBMCs. Written as DNA, the CDR3 is TGTGCCAGCAGCCCAGAGGACAGGAATTCACCCCTCCACTTT. Protein: CASSPEDRNSPLHF.